These T cell receptor beta chains were read from a single sample in a study of blood T cell repertoires in COVID-19. Clones were sequenced by immunoSEQ multiplex PCR, and TCRdb holds only the in-frame ones, with some missing. This table has more than 85,000 clones, 82% appearing once. The source material was peripheral blood. These receptors were taken from a man older than 75 with acute or convalescent COVID-19. The CDR3 runs from the conserved cysteine through the conserved F or W. Fields, in order: V gene, clone size, J gene, D gene, CDR3 protein, CDR3 DNA. A D gene is named only where the DNA matches it firmly. The size of a clone is reported for some rows only, either as once, few or many, or as a class for expanded clones.

TRBV28	once	TRBJ1-2	-	CASRFPGPQQGYTF	TGTGCCAGCAGATTCCCGGGTCCCCAGCAGGGCTACACCTTC
TRBV20-1	-	TRBJ2-1	-	CSASGQRGEQFF	TGCAGTGCTAGTGGACAGCGCGGTGAGCAGTTCTTC
TRBV7-8	-	TRBJ2-2	-	CASSPGWPEDTGELFF	TGTGCCAGCAGCCCGGGGTGGCCGGAGGACACCGGGGAGCTGTTTTTT
TRBV19	-	TRBJ1-4	-	CASSSPNKRGGATNEKLFF	TGTGCCAGTAGTAGCCCCAACAAAAGGGGCGGGGCAACTAATGAAAAACTGTTTTTT
TRBV28	-	TRBJ2-5	TRBD2	CASSPHLALAGHQETQYF	TGTGCCAGCAGCCCCCACCTGGCGCTAGCGGGGCACCAAGAGACCCAGTACTTC
TRBV10-2	-	TRBJ2-7	TRBD2	CASSEERDVSYEQYF	TGCGCCAGCAGTGAAGAGCGGGACGTCTCCTACGAGCAGTACTTC
TRBV5-5	-	TRBJ2-2	TRBD2	CASSRISGRTNTGELFF	TGTGCCAGCAGCCGTATTAGCGGGAGGACCAACACCGGGGAGCTGTTTTTT
TRBV6-2/TRBV6-3	-	TRBJ1-1	-	CASSWRGGNTEAFF	TGTGCCAGCAGTTGGAGGGGGGGGAACACTGAAGCTTTCTTT
TRBV27	few	TRBJ2-7	-	CASSLSGVPYEQYF	TGTGCCAGCAGTTTATCCGGGGTCCCCTACGAGCAGTACTTC
TRBV7-8	-	TRBJ1-3	TRBD1	CASSLEAGGSGNTIYF	TGTGCCAGCAGCTTAGAGGCAGGGGGCTCTGGAAACACCATATATTTT
TRBV28	-	TRBJ2-1	TRBD2	CASSLSSGGYNEQFF	TGTGCCAGCAGTTTATCTAGCGGGGGGTACAATGAGCAGTTCTTC
TRBV9	-	TRBJ1-1	-	CASSVNSGTEAFF	TGTGCCAGCAGCGTAAATTCCGGCACTGAAGCTTTCTTT
TRBV15	-	TRBJ2-2	-	CATEGPPNTGELFF	TGTGCCACCGAGGGCCCACCGAACACCGGGGAGCTGTTTTTT
TRBV11-2	-	TRBJ2-1	TRBD2	CASSLELAGGSNEQFF	TGTGCCAGCAGCTTAGAACTAGCGGGTGGATCAAATGAGCAGTTCTTC
TRBV7-2	-	TRBJ2-7	TRBD1	CASSPTGGPYEQYF	TGTGCCAGCAGCCCGACAGGGGGCCCCTACGAGCAGTACTTC